The clone carrying this T cell receptor (beta chain) was observed a few times. Its cognate antigen is unknown. These data belong to a study of response to subunit inactivated influenza vaccine. Study outcomes and limitations: Few additional T cells are recruited per seasonal influenza vaccination, authors suggested.

MiXCR was run by TCRdb on the RT-PCR reads, yielding one entry per CDR3 protein. The sample has hundreds of thousands of distinct CDR3 sequences; 15% to 20% are singletons. Germline-derived CDR1 and CDR2 are KGHSH and LQKENI. CDR3 size: 13 residues. With 3 bases removed from V and 6 bases from J, the gap between germline ends came to 9 bases. This material consisted of CD4+ T cells sorted from PBMCs, taken less than 30 months after vaccination. The V call is TRBV18, the J call TRBJ2-1; D unresolved. The sequence was collected from a man between 50 and 75 years old who received an inactivated influenza vaccine. The CDR3 reads CASSPSRANEQFF. CDR3 in DNA: TGTGCCAGCTCACCGTCTAGGGCCAATGAGCAGTTCTTC.